This T cell receptor beta chain was documented in a study of T-cell reconstitution after alpha-beta-depleted transplantation in children. General study results and limits: As was reported, about two months after transplant, alpha-beta T cells came from several hundred expanded graft clones.

As regards this clonotype: What it recognizes is unknown.

The TCRbeta library incorporated unique molecular identifiers. MiXCR, run by TCRdb on the PCR reads, gives a single entry per CDR3 protein. The sample holds 250,000 to 400,000 distinct CDR3 sequences, 23% seen once. Germline V gives CDR1 SNHLY, CDR2 FYNNEI. The CDR3 is 15 residues long. Trimming removed 5 bases from V and 0 bases from J; junction bases left unmatched: 7. Sequenced material: PBMCs, mostly from graft donor cells, taken 180 days after TCRalphabeta/CD19-depleted stem cell transplant. The genes are TRBV2 and TRBJ2-7, with 7 nucleotides matching TRBD1. The sequence was obtained from a male patient younger than 18 who had a stem cell transplant for acute lymphoblastic leukemia, so the T cells may come from the graft donor. CDR3 region: CASSWTGAISYEQYF. The CDR3 region has the DNA TGTGCCAGCAGTTGGACAGGCGCGATCTCCTACGAGCAGTACTTC.